This T cell receptor (beta chain) was recorded in a study of cytomegalovirus exposure and HLA in healthy donors. Study outcomes and limitations: In vitro work confirmed that a few CMV-associated chains recognize CMV antigens. The study designated 150 to 200 TCR beta chains cytomegalovirus-associated. First-cohort TCR clusters were later found to tend to co-occur in the 120 or so validation repertoires.

A 120-subject validation cohort, separate from the 666-subject first cohort, supplied the donors. Germline assignment: CDR1 SGHRS and CDR2 YFSETQ. This CDR3 spans 13 amino acids. The V and J ends lost 4 bases and 4 bases respectively, with 11 bases between them. Profiled with immunoSEQ multiplex PCR; TCRdb holds only in-frame clones, not every one. Here the sample spans 80,000 to 100,000 clones, approximately 91% being singletons. Worth noting for this clone: Its antigen remains unknown.

The V and J genes are TRBV5-1 and TRBJ1-2, with D possibly TRBD1 on 6 matching bases. The specimen was PBMCs. The sequence derives from a young man in good health and CMV-seronegative. CDR3 protein: CASSLGAGYGYTF. The CDR3 region has the DNA TGCGCCAGCAGCCTGGGGGCTGGCTATGGCTACACCTTC.